This TCR beta chain emerged from a study of regulatory T cells in long-lasting Graves disease. Relying on iRepertoire HTBI primers and Arm-PCR of CDR3 regions, the team built TCR beta libraries. Using its own MiXCR run on the multiplex PCR reads, TCRdb lists one record per CDR3 protein. The sample consists of hundreds of thousands of distinct CDR3 sequences, 15% of them appearing once. Points from the study as a whole: Patients with persistent disease shared 2,900 or so public clonotypes, outpacing the approximately 920 shared by new patients.

This clonotype was counted only a few times. Its antigen is unidentified. The time point is: newly diagnosed GD, antithyroid drugs for less than 3 months. PBMC RNA was the source of the TCR library. Patients were enrolled at an endocrinology department in Xi'an, China. A roughly 10-milliliter sample of peripheral blood was drawn into EDTA tubes. This CDR3 comprises 12 residues. Germline V gene lookup returns CDR1 LNHDA and CDR2 SQIVND (reference sequence). Trimming pared 0 bases from V and 4 bases from J, leaving 3 bases between. This sample comprised peripheral blood mononuclear cells (PBMCs), obtained at new diagnosis, from a patient treated with antithyroid drugs. The sequence was obtained from a female donor with Graves disease. The V and J genes are TRBV19 and TRBJ1-1, with no clear D. CDR3 loop: CASSIDLTEAFF. In DNA, the CDR3 is TGTGCCAGTAGTATAGATCTCACTGAAGCTTTCTTT. The whole variable domain, remainder taken from reference TRBV19 and TRBJ1-1, is DGGITQSPKYLFRKEGQNVTLSCEQNLNHDAMYWYRQDPGQGLRLIYYSQIVNDFQKGDIAEGYSVSREKKESFPLTVTSAQKNPTAFYLCASSIDLTEAFFGQGTRLTVV.